The 14 T cell receptor beta chains listed next were all sequenced from one sample in a study of blood T cell repertoires in COVID-19. Sequenced by immunoSEQ multiplex PCR; TCRdb stores in-frame clones only, minus some. The sample shows approximately 290,000 clones, 80% to 95% of them seen only once. The specimen sequenced was PBMCs or T cells enriched from blood (not recorded which). Every receptor here comes from a woman aged 25 to 39 who had recovered from COVID-19.

This chain joins TRBV4-3 and TRBJ2-1; TRBD1 matches 10 bases. This CDR3 contains 17 residues. Germline lookup yields CDR1 LGHNA and CDR2 YSLEER. Trimming cost V 1 base and J 8 bases; bases outside gene matches: 11. The CDR3 DNA reads TGCGCCAGCAGCCAAGTTAGAGCGGACAGGGGGATCTATGAGCAGTTCTTC. Translation gives CASSQVRADRGIYEQFF.

This sequence joins TRBV3-1 (or the pseudogene TRBV3-2) and TRBJ2-7; 9 bases line up with TRBD2. Per germline, CDR1 LGHDT and CDR2 YNNKEL (reference sequence). Trimming removed 4 bases from V and 5 bases from J; junction bases left unmatched: 6. The CDR3 contains 14 residues. The CDR3 protein is CASSRSGLANEQYF. The CDR3 coding sequence is TGTGCCAGCAGCCGCTCCGGACTAGCGAACGAGCAGTACTTC.

This clone was observed a few times. The chain's CDR3 is CASSYSWEENTGELFF. The CDR3 DNA sequence: TGTGCCAGCAGTTATTCGTGGGAGGAGAACACCGGGGAGCTGTTTTTT. This chain uses TRBV6-2 or TRBV6-3 with TRBJ2-2, with D maybe TRBD2 (6 bases). With 3 bases removed from V and 1 base from J, the gap between germline ends came to 12 bases. The CDR3 runs to 16 residues. CDR1 is MNHEY and CDR2 is SVGEGT in the germline V gene.

The rearrangement uses TRBV18 and TRBJ2-5; 9 bases fit TRBD2. Trimming took 6 bases from V and 0 from J; bases not matched to a gene: 11. Germline CDR1 and CDR2: KGHSH and LQKENI. The CDR3 consists of 17 residues. CDR3 bases: TGTGCCAGCTCCCCTGGACTAGCGCGATTAGACCAAGAGACCCAGTACTTC. It specifies CASSPGLARLDQETQYF.

V gene TRBV2 combines with J gene TRBJ2-1; no firm D call. Germline CDR1 reads SNHLY; CDR2 reads FYNNEI. With 6 bases removed from V and 0 bases from J, the gap between germline ends came to 9 bases. The CDR3 loop spans 14 amino acids. The CDR3 is CASRSASSYNEQFF. The CDR3 DNA sequence: TGTGCCAGCAGGTCAGCTAGCTCCTACAATGAGCAGTTCTTC.

This clone has only one observation. The chain links TRBV1 to TRBJ1-1; the D call in the table, TRBD1, was not verified against the DNA. TRBV1 is assigned pseudogene status. The CDR3 runs 16 residues. As DNA, the CDR3 is TGCACCAGCAGCCCCCCCTTACAGGGGGCTCACACTGAAGCTTTCTTT. It translates to CTSSPPLQGAHTEAFF.

The chain has TRBV5-6 and TRBJ2-1, with 11 positions matching TRBD2. Unmatched junction bases numbered 1, after V lost 0 bases and J lost 5 bases. CDR3 length: 15 residues. The germline CDR1 and CDR2 sequences are SGHDT and YYEEEE. The DNA for the CDR3 is TGTGCCAGCAGCTTGGGACTAGCGGGGAACAATGAGCAGTTCTTC. It specifies CASSLGLAGNNEQFF.

The rearrangement uses TRBV9 and TRBJ2-7; TRBD1 is a possible D gene (6 bases). Germline-derived CDR1 and CDR2 are SGDLS and YYNGEE. The CDR3 spans 13 residues. V was trimmed by 0 bases and J by 3 bases, leaving 7 bases between them. The CDR3 coding sequence is TGTGCCAGCAGCGTAGGACAGGACTACGAGCAGTACTTC. This translates into CASSVGQDYEQYF.

The rearrangement joins TRBV6-1 to TRBJ1-1, with 8 bases that match TRBD1. Trimming cost V 3 bases and J 1 base; bases outside gene matches: 1. The CDR3 runs to 14 residues. From germline, CDR1 is MNHNS and CDR2 SASEGT. The CDR3 sequence is CASSEDRANTEAFF. DNA of the CDR3: TGTGCCAGCAGTGAGGACAGGGCGAACACTGAAGCTTTCTTT.

This sequence joins TRBV27 and TRBJ2-7; TRBD2 aligns across 16 bases. Germline V gene lookup returns CDR1 MNHEY and CDR2 SMNVEV (reference sequence). The CDR3 has 18 amino acids. Losses at the gene ends were 6 bases for V and 6 bases for J; bases not matched to a gene: 14. The CDR3 spells CASSVFGTSGRAPGEQYF. The DNA for the CDR3 is TGTGCCAGCAGCGTTTTCGGGACTAGCGGGAGGGCTCCAGGCGAGCAGTACTTC.

The chain employs TRBV28 and TRBJ2-3, with 10 bases matching TRBD2. Germline CDR1 is MDHEN and CDR2 is SYDVKM. V trimming: 6 bases; J trimming: 3 bases; junction bases outside the gene matches: 9. CDR3 length: 16 amino acids. In DNA, the CDR3 is TGTGCCAGCAGGGGTTCACTAGCGGGGAGGACAGATACGCAGTATTTT. Residues: CASRGSLAGRTDTQYF.

This rearrangement joins TRBV9 to TRBJ2-1; D gene uncertain. Germline V gene data show CDR1 as SGDLS and CDR2 as YYNGEE. V lost 2 bases and J 2 bases, leaving 14 bases between the germline ends. This CDR3 has 16 residues. This chain's CDR3 is CASSVTESRPYNEQFF. The CDR3 DNA reads as TGTGCCAGCAGCGTTACGGAGAGCCGACCCTACAATGAGCAGTTCTTC.

This clone was picked up a small number of times. CDR3 in DNA: TGCGCCAGCAGCCAAGATCCGTTTGCGTACGAGCAGTACTTC. This codes for CASSQDPFAYEQYF. The chain carries TRBV4-1 and TRBJ2-7; the D is unclear. The germline CDR1 and CDR2 sequences are MGHRA and YSYEKL. This CDR3 spans 14 amino acids. With 0 bases removed from V and 4 bases from J, the gap between germline ends came to 10 bases.

This clone appeared once. This chain links TRBV2 with TRBJ2-4; 8 nucleotides agree with TRBD1. Germline CDR1 and CDR2: SNHLY and FYNNEI. The J segment lost 10 bases and the V segment lost 8 bases, leaving 4 bases of the junction unmatched. The CDR3 is made up of 11 amino acids. Here the CDR3 DNA reads TGTGCCAGCCGACGACAGGGGATTCAGTACTTC. It is translated as CASRRQGIQYF.